Listed here are 29 T cell receptor beta chains from one sample, sequenced in a study of shared T cell receptors in the human thymus. Some clones are missing from TCRdb's copy, which holds only in-frame ones; the method was immunoSEQ multiplex PCR. This sample has 540,000 or so clones, with 70% to 80% found just once. This sample was also put to use in a study of human thymus T cells.

Sequencing was done on a sample of thymocytes. Receptor source: a boy younger than two with a congenital heart defect.

A few counts support this clone. The V call is TRBV5-1, the J call TRBJ1-1; 9 bases line up with TRBD1. Germline V CDR1 and CDR2: SGHRS, YFSETQ. This CDR3 is 14 amino acids long. Trimming cost V 3 bases and J 3 bases; bases outside gene matches: 3. The CDR3 sequence is CASSSTGGHTEAFF. CDR3 DNA sequence: TGCGCCAGCAGCTCCACAGGGGGCCACACTGAAGCTTTCTTT.

This chain uses TRBV5-4 with TRBJ2-1, with 11 bases matching TRBD2. Trimming at V came to 1 base and at J to 7 bases, leaving 10 bases not matched to a gene. The CDR3 runs 17 residues. Germline loops: CDR1 SGHNT, CDR2 YYREEE (reference sequence). The CDR3 is CASSLSVAGGPGNEQFF. CDR3 bases: TGTGCCAGCAGCTTGTCCGTAGCGGGAGGGCCGGGAAATGAGCAGTTCTTC.

The V call is TRBV2, the J call TRBJ2-7; no reliable D call. Germline CDR1 reads SNHLY; CDR2 reads FYNNEI. The CDR3 spans 13 residues. V was cut by 6 bases and J by 1 base, with 10 bases left in between. The CDR3 bases are TGTGCCAGCAGCCCCCGGTTGTCCTACGAGCAGTACTTC. Protein sequence: CASSPRLSYEQYF.

The V call is TRBV6-1, the J call TRBJ2-1; 7 bases align to TRBD2. There are 16 residues in the CDR3. Losses at the gene ends were 2 bases for V and 4 bases for J; bases not matched to a gene: 8. Germline V gene sequence: CDR1 MNHNS, CDR2 SASEGT. Here the CDR3 reads CASSEPGSGPYNEQFF. In DNA form, the CDR3 reads TGTGCCAGCAGTGAACCAGGTAGCGGGCCTTACAATGAGCAGTTCTTC.

Comments on this clone: The germline gene is not matched at one end of the junction; a read error may be the cause. The chain is built from TRBV19 and TRBJ2-2, with D unclear. The CDR3 loop spans 15 amino acids. The germline gives CDR1 LNHDA, CDR2 SQIVND (reference sequence). The CDR3 loop reads CASSIGSWHTGELFF. Here the CDR3 DNA reads TGTGCCAGTAGTATAGGTAGCTGGCACACTGGGGAGCTGTTTTTT. Full variable domain (outside the CDR3, taken from reference TRBV19 and TRBJ2-2): DGGITQSPKYLFRKEGQNVTLSCEQNLNHDAMYWYRQDPGQGLRLIYYSQIVNDFQKGDIAEGYSVSREKKESFPLTVTSAQKNPTAFYLCASSIGSWHTGELFFGEGSRLTVL.

J is TRBJ2-5 and V is TRBV27; 7 nucleotides match TRBD1. Losses at the gene ends were 6 bases for V and 2 bases for J; bases not matched to a gene: 3. CDR3 length: 13 amino acids. The germline CDR1 and CDR2 sequences are MNHEY and SMNVEV (reference sequence). The CDR3 spells CASRGTDQETQYF. In nucleotides, the CDR3 is TGTGCCAGCAGGGGGACAGATCAAGAGACCCAGTACTTC.

This clone has a single count. This chain links TRBV27 with TRBJ2-2, with D possibly matching TRBD2 (5 bases). Germline V gene sequence: CDR1 MNHEY, CDR2 SMNVEV (reference sequence). This CDR3 comprises 15 residues. Between the trimmed V and J ends, which lost 1 base and 5 bases, there was a span of 11 bases. The CDR3 loop reads CASSLLGWRTGELFF. The CDR3 DNA sequence: TGTGCCAGCAGTTTATTAGGGTGGAGGACCGGGGAGCTGTTTTTT.

The J gene is TRBJ2-5, the V gene TRBV2; D gene ambiguous. The better agreement between TRBJ2-7 and the DNA end casts doubt on the J call. The CDR3 has 13 residues. The germline V gene encodes CDR1 SNHLY and CDR2 FYNNEI. CDR3 nucleotide sequence: TGTGCCAGCAGTGAATGGTCCGCCTACGAGCAGTACTTC. Translation gives CASSEWSAYEQYF.

This chain links TRBV6-6 with TRBJ2-3; 7 positions agree with TRBD2. Germline V gene data show CDR1 as MNHNY and CDR2 as SVGAGI (reference sequence). With 11 bases clipped from V and 3 bases from J, the junction kept 11 bases outside the gene matches. There are 14 residues in the CDR3. In nucleotides, the CDR3 is TGTGCCGCCGAGAGGAGCGGGATTACAGATACGCAGTATTTT. It is translated as CAAERSGITDTQYF.

This clone was counted a few times. The chain links TRBV6-6 to TRBJ2-7, with D hard to call. The CDR3 length is 14 residues. The V end was cut by 9 bases, the J end by 7 bases, with 22 bases between. Looked up from germline, CDR1 is MNHNY and CDR2 is SVGAGI (reference sequence). This CDR3 is CASGSELPTWEQYF. In DNA, the CDR3 is TGTGCCAGTGGAAGCGAACTGCCTACGTGGGAGCAGTACTTC.

The V and J genes are TRBV6-1 and TRBJ1-5, with TRBD1 as a possible D gene (5 bases). This CDR3 spans 19 amino acids. Germline-derived CDR1 and CDR2 are MNHNS and SASEGT. The V end was cut by 2 bases, the J end by 0 bases, with 20 bases between. The CDR3 sequence is CASSEYQGPIEYSNQPQHF. The CDR3 nucleotides are TGTGCCAGCAGTGAATATCAGGGCCCCATTGAATATAGCAATCAGCCCCAGCATTTT.

The rearrangement joins TRBV19 to TRBJ2-1, with 8 bases identical to TRBD2. This CDR3 contains 17 residues. The V gene end was trimmed by 1 base and the J gene end by 8 bases; junction bases not matched to a gene: 13. Germline-derived CDR1 and CDR2 are LNHDA and SQIVND (reference sequence). CDR3 amino acids: CASSIVMGAGESDEQFF. The CDR3 DNA reads TGTGCCAGTAGTATAGTGATGGGAGCGGGAGAGTCCGATGAGCAGTTCTTC.

The chain links TRBV4-2 to TRBJ2-7, with D maybe TRBD2 (7 bases). CDR1 is LGHNA, CDR2 YNFKEQ, per germline. This CDR3 is built from 15 residues. Trimming removed 0 bases at V and 4 bases at J, with 13 bases between. Here the CDR3 DNA reads TGTGCCAGCAGCCAAGATGGGACTACAGGGTACGAGCAGTACTTC. This codes for CASSQDGTTGYEQYF.

V and J are TRBV28 and TRBJ2-4; 10 bases fit TRBD2. CDR1 MDHEN and CDR2 SYDVKM come from the germline V gene. The length of the CDR3 is 17 residues. The V gene end was trimmed by 5 bases and the J gene end by 1 base; junction bases not matched to a gene: 8. The CDR3 DNA reads TGTGCCAGCAGTCTACCGGGACTAGCGTTGGCCAAAAACATTCAGTACTTC. It is translated as CASSLPGLALAKNIQYF. Using reference TRBV28 and TRBJ2-4 for the parts outside the CDR3, the full variable domain is DVKVTQSSRYLVKRTGEKVFLECVQDMDHENMFWYRQDPGLGLRLIYFSYDVKMKEKGDIPEGYSVSREKKERFSLILESASTNQTSMYLCASSLPGLALAKNIQYFGAGTRLSVL.

V and J are TRBV27 and TRBJ2-7; 10 bases map to TRBD1. From germline, CDR1 is MNHEY and CDR2 SMNVEV (reference sequence). The CDR3 runs to 15 residues. After removal of 5 bases from V and 6 bases from J, the junction contained 10 bases not matched to a gene. This CDR3 reads CASSPKRDRGGEQYF. The CDR3 bases are TGTGCCAGCAGTCCAAAGCGGGACAGGGGAGGCGAGCAGTACTTC.

CDR3 in DNA: TGCGCCAGCAGCCAAGAGGGGGGACAGGCGAACACCGGGGAGCTGTTTTTT. Its translation: CASSQEGGQANTGELFF. The V call is TRBV4-3, the J call TRBJ2-2; 8 bases are a match to TRBD1. Germline V lookup: CDR1 LGHNA, CDR2 YSLEER. The CDR3 runs 17 residues. V lost 0 bases, J lost 0 bases, and 3 bases stayed unmatched.

The chain joins TRBV6-5 to TRBJ2-1, with D perhaps matching TRBD2 (5 bases). CDR1 is MNHEY, CDR2 SVGAGI, per germline. V dropped 5 bases and J dropped 6 bases, with 11 bases sitting between them. The CDR3 has 13 residues. The CDR3 protein is CASSIGLINEQFF. The CDR3 nucleotides read TGTGCCAGCAGTATCGGACTCATCAATGAGCAGTTCTTC.

The CDR3 loop reads CASSFKGDQPQHF. The CDR3 nucleotides read TGTGCCAGCAGTTTTAAAGGGGATCAGCCCCAGCATTTT. This rearrangement joins TRBV28 to TRBJ1-5; weak D call: TRBD1 (5 bases). This CDR3 has 13 residues. Germline loops: CDR1 MDHEN, CDR2 SYDVKM. Trimming shortened V by 3 bases and J by 5 bases, and 8 bases separated the two germline ends.

V and J are TRBV13 and TRBJ2-4; tentatively, D is TRBD1 (5 bases). Looked up from germline, CDR1 is PRHDT and CDR2 is FYEKMQ (reference sequence). CDR3 length equals 18 residues. V lost 5 bases and J lost 1, with 21 bases in between. CDR3 sequence: CASSPLPGSKGAKNIQYF. The CDR3 DNA reads TGTGCCAGCAGCCCACTTCCTGGGTCAAAGGGGGCCAAAAACATTCAGTACTTC.

The rearrangement links TRBV5-1 to TRBJ2-7, with 7 bases matching TRBD1. The CDR3 contains 14 residues. Germline V gene lookup returns CDR1 SGHRS and CDR2 YFSETQ. V gave up 3 bases and J gave up 3 bases; unmatched junction bases: 6. The CDR3 DNA is TGCGCCAGCAGCTCGGGACAGCCCTTCTACGAGCAGTACTTC. Translation gives CASSSGQPFYEQYF.

V and J are TRBV9 and TRBJ2-1, with D possibly TRBD2 on 6 matching bases. The CDR3 runs 12 residues. In germline, CDR1 is SGDLS, CDR2 YYNGEE. V lost 3 bases to trimming and J lost 11 bases, with 12 bases between them. CDR3 DNA: TGTGCCAGCAGCGAAGTGGAGGGCCAGCAGTTCTTC. Amino acid sequence: CASSEVEGQQFF. The full variable domain, its missing parts supplied by reference TRBV9 and TRBJ2-1, is DSGVTQTPKHLITATGQRVTLRCSPRSGDLSVYWYQQSLDQGLQFLIQYYNGEERAKGNILERFSAQQFPDLHSELNLSSLELGDSALYFCASSEVEGQQFFGPGTRLTVL.

This clone was counted a few times. This sequence joins TRBV18 and TRBJ2-7; 7 nucleotides line up with TRBD1. Germline loops: CDR1 KGHSH, CDR2 LQKENI. The CDR3 extends over 17 amino acids. J was trimmed by 0 bases and V by 0 bases; bases with no gene match: 8. CDR3 sequence: CASSPPHRGGDSYEQYF. The CDR3 DNA is TGTGCCAGCTCACCACCGCACAGGGGTGGCGACTCCTACGAGCAGTACTTC. Full variable domain (missing parts from reference TRBV18 and TRBJ2-7): NAGVMQNPRHLVRRRGQEARLRCSPMKGHSHVYWYRQLPEEGLKFMVYLQKENIIDESGMPKERFSAEFPKEGPSILRIQQVVRGDSAAYFCASSPPHRGGDSYEQYFGPGTRLTVT.

This clone was seen only a few times. The rearrangement uses TRBV30 and TRBJ1-2; D is undetermined. This CDR3 has 12 amino acids. The V end lost 4 bases, the J end lost 4 bases, and 10 bases lay between the germline ends. Germline CDR1 reads GTSNPN; CDR2 reads SVGIG (reference sequence). Here the CDR3 DNA reads TGTGCCTGGATGTGGGCCGGCTATGGCTACACCTTC. Translation gives CAWMWAGYGYTF.

The gene calls are TRBV10-3 and TRBJ2-7; 8 bases fit TRBD2. The V segment lost 6 bases and the J segment 2 bases; nucleotides outside the gene matches: 15. The CDR3 totals 17 residues. Germline V lookup: CDR1 ENHRY, CDR2 SYGVKD. For the CDR3, the DNA is TGTGCCATCAGGGAAGGGGGGGAGCGGGAGATACCCTACGAGCAGTACTTC. This gives the protein CAIREGGEREIPYEQYF.

J is TRBJ2-7 and V is TRBV9, with TRBD2 matching over 11 bases. CDR1 and CDR2 (germline): SGDLS, YYNGEE. Trimming at V came to 0 bases and at J to 5 bases, leaving 7 bases not matched to a gene. The CDR3 runs to 16 residues. CDR3 in amino acids: CASSVGLAGGRHEQYF. The CDR3 bases are TGTGCCAGCAGCGTAGGGTTAGCGGGAGGGCGCCACGAGCAGTACTTC.

The chain couples TRBV2 to TRBJ2-7, with 9 bases fitting TRBD2. The CDR3 consists of 19 residues. V shed 2 bases and J 1 base; nucleotides not matched to a gene: 15. Germline V gene sequence: CDR1 SNHLY, CDR2 FYNNEI. This chain's CDR3 is CASSELRSAGGRGSYEQYF. The CDR3 coding sequence is TGTGCCAGCAGTGAATTAAGATCGGCGGGAGGGCGGGGGTCCTACGAGCAGTACTTC.

V usage is TRBV4-1 and J usage is TRBJ2-1, with TRBD2 matching 8 bases. CDR1 is MGHRA, CDR2 YSYEKL, per germline. Losses at the gene ends were 1 base for V and 8 bases for J; bases not matched to a gene: 13. The CDR3 covers 17 residues. CDR3 nucleotide sequence: TGCGCCAGCAGCCAAGCGGGAGGGGGGAGGGCCGGGTATGAGCAGTTCTTC. Translation: CASSQAGGGRAGYEQFF.

The rearrangement uses TRBV27 and TRBJ2-7; D is perhaps TRBD1 (5 bases). Germline V gene sequence: CDR1 MNHEY, CDR2 SMNVEV (reference sequence). The CDR3 consists of 14 residues. V lost 6 bases and J lost 5, with 17 bases in between. The CDR3 DNA reads as TGTGCCAGCAGCCTACGAGACAGTTTCGACGAGCAGTACTTC. This sequence encodes CASSLRDSFDEQYF.

V is TRBV6-4 and J is TRBJ2-1; D is perhaps TRBD2 (6 bases). CDR1 and CDR2 (germline): MRHNA, SNTAGT. Deletions cut 0 bases from V and 0 bases from J, with 12 bases between. The CDR3 has 17 amino acids. Here the CDR3 reads CASSDSVVAASYNEQFF. The DNA for the CDR3 is TGTGCCAGCAGTGACTCAGTAGTAGCGGCCTCCTACAATGAGCAGTTCTTC.